The present entry profiles one TCR beta chain with its context. What it recognizes is unknown. These data originate in a study of shared clonotypes between healthy human individuals. Across the study: Each donor's CD4 naive and CD4 memory cells filled three plates apiece, CD8 naive two, and CD8 memory one.

Measured with immunoSEQ multiplex PCR; TCRdb has only the in-frame clones, and not every one. Among 2 million to 2.5 million clones listed, roughly 93% were seen once. Findings and limits, study-wide: With a handful of donors compared, 4.5% to 6.5% of naive CD4 clonotypes were shared.

The CDR3 is 14 amino acids. Trimming took 5 bases from V and 6 from J; bases not matched to a gene: 6. CDR1 and CDR2 from the germline V gene are SNHLY and FYNNEI. The sequenced material came from naive CD4+ T cells from PBMCs. The subset is: CD45RA+ positively selected. This sequence was found in a man between 18 and 35 years old in good health. Some clones in this sample may be carry-over from other donors' samples. This chain connects TRBV2 to TRBJ2-3, with 9 bases fitting TRBD1. The CDR3 nucleotides are TGTGCCAGCAGTTTACAGGGGGCTGGTGATACGCAGTATTTT. Translation gives CASSLQGAGDTQYF.